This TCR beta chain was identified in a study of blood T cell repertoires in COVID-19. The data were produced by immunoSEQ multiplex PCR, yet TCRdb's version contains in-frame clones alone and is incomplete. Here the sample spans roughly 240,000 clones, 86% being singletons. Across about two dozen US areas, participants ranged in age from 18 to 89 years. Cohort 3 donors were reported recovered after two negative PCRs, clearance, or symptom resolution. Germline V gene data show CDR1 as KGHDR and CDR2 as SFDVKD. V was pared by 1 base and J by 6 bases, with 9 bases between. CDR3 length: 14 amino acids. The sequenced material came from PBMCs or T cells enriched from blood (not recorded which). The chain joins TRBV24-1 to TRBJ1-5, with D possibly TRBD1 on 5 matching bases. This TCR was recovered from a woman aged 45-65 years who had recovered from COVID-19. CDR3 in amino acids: CATSDLGDFQPQHF. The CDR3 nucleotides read TGTGCCACCAGTGATTTAGGGGATTTTCAGCCCCAGCATTTT.